Here is one T cell receptor beta chain with its context. What it recognizes is unknown. This entry comes from a study of early T cells in non-severe SARS-CoV-2 infection. At the level of the study: The input, bulk RNA from unsorted whole blood, was sequenced, and chains were unpaired. Regarding the study as a whole: Matches to VDJdb favored anti-spike CD8 responses and missed private and CD4 specificities.

Unique molecular identifiers were added to individual cDNA molecules. MiXCR, applied by TCRdb to the 5' RACE reads, yields one record per CDR3 protein. The table shows about 44,000 distinct CDR3 sequences, with less than 7% occurring only once. V was cut by 5 bases and J by 1 base, with 14 bases left in between. CDR3 length: 15 amino acids. V and J are TRBV23-1 and TRBJ2-5, with D perhaps matching TRBD1 (6 bases). TRBV23-1 is an ORF; its function is uncertain. The sequence was collected from an adult who was a healthcare worker with PCR-confirmed SARS-CoV-2 infection or an uninfected control (not recorded which). Material for sequencing was whole blood. CDR3 DNA sequence: TGCGCCAGCAGTTCACTCGGGACACCCCAAGAGACCCAGTACTTC. This sequence encodes CASSSLGTPQETQYF.